This T cell receptor beta chain is from a study of a mutant IDH1 vaccine in newly diagnosed glioma. Whole-study context: Radiotherapy alone preceded vaccination by 4-6 weeks; alternatively, vaccination started with temozolomide cycles. Participants attended visit V12, the safety follow-up, at week 35, and then attended visit V13 at week 47.

Time point meaning: week 47, end of study. Alongside topical imiquimod, each dose of vaccine comprised 300 ug of mutant IDH1 20-mer peptide. Every donor had a new WHO grade 3 or 4 astrocytoma that was IDH1-mutant, with loss of nuclear ATRX. Profiling relied on immunoSEQ multiplex PCR, and the TCRdb table lists in-frame clones only, not all of them. The sample lists around 53,000 clones, less than 85% occurring once. Germline V gene data show CDR1 as GTSNPN and CDR2 as SVGIG (reference sequence). This CDR3 comprises 12 residues. The V end lost 5 bases, the J end lost 7 bases, and 14 bases lay between the germline ends. On this clone itself: Its target is not known.

J is TRBJ1-1 and V is TRBV30, with a possible D match to TRBD1 (5 bases). The material was PBMCs, obtained from a glioma patient whose treatment included an IDH1 peptide vaccine. The sequence derives from a woman in her 30s with glioma. Some clones in this sample may be carry-over from other donors' samples. Written as DNA, the CDR3 is TGTGCCTGGGGGGAATACAGGAATGAAGCTTTCTTT. This encodes CAWGEYRNEAFF.